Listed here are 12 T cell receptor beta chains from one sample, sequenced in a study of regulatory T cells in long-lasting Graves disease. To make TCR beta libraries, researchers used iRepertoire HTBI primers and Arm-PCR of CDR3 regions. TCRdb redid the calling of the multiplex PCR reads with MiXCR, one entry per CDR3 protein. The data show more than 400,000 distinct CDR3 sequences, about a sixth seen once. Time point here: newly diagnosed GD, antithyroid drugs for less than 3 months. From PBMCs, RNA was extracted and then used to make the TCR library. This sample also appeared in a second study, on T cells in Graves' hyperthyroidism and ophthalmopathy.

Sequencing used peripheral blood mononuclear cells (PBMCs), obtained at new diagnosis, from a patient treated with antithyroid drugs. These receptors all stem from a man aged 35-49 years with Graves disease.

This chain's CDR3 is CASSQEYALTDTQYF. CDR3 in DNA: TGCGCCAGCAGCCAAGAGTACGCCCTCACAGATACGCAGTATTTT. The rearrangement joins TRBV4-1 to TRBJ2-3; D remains unclear. Germline V lookup: CDR1 MGHRA, CDR2 YSYEKL. V was clipped by 0 bases and J by 2 bases, with 9 bases between them. The CDR3 is 15 amino acids.

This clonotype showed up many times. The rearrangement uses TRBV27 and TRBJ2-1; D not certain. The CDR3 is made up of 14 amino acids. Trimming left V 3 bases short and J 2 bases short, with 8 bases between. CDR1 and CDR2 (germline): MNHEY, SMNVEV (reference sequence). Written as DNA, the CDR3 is TGTGCCAGCAGTTTGTGGAGCACCTACAATGAGCAGTTCTTC. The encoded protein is CASSLWSTYNEQFF.

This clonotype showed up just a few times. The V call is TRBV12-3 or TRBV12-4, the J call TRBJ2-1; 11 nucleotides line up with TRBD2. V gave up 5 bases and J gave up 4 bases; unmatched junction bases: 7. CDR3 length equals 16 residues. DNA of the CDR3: TGTGCCAGCAGTCCCCAACTAGCGGGAGATTACAATGAGCAGTTCTTC. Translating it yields CASSPQLAGDYNEQFF.

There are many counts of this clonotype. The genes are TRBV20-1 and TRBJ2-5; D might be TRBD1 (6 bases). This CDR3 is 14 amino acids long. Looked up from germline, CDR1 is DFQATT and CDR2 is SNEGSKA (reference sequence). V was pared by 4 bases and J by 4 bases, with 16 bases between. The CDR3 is CSAKKGQRGETQYF. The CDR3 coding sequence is TGCAGTGCTAAGAAGGGACAACGAGGAGAGACCCAGTACTTC.

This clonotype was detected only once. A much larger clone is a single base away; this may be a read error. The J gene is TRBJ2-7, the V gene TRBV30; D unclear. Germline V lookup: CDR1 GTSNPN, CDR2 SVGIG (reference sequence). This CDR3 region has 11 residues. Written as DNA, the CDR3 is TGTGCCTGGAGGGGTCGTGACGAGCAGCACTTC. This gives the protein CAWRGRDEQHF.

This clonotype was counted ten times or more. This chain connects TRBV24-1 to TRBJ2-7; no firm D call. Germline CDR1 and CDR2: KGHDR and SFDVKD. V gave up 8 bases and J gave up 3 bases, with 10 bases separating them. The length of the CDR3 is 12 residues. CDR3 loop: CATNGHSYEQYF. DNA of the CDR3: TGTGCCACCAATGGGCATAGCTACGAGCAGTACTTC.

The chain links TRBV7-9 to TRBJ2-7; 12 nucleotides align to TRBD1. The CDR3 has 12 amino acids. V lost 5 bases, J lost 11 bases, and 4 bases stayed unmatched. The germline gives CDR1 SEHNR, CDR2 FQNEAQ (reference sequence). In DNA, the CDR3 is TGTGCCAGCAGCCGGGACAGGGGGCTTAAGTACTTC. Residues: CASSRDRGLKYF.

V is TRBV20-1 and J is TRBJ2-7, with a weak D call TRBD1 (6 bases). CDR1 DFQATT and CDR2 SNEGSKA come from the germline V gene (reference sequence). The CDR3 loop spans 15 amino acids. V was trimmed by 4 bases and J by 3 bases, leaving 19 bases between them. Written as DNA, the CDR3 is TGCAGTGCTATACAGGGAACTGGGGGCTACTACGAGCAGTACTTC. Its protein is CSAIQGTGGYYEQYF.

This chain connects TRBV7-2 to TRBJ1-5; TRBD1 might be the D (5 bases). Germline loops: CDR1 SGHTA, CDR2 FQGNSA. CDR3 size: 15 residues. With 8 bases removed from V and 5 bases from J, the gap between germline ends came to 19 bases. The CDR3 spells CASSPWGREDQPQHF. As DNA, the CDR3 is TGTGCCAGCTCCCCCTGGGGCAGGGAGGATCAGCCCCAGCATTTT.

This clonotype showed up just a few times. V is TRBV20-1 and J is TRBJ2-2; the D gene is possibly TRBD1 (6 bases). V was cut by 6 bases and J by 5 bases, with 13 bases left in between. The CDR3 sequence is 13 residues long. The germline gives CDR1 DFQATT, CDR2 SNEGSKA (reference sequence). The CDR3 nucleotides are TGCAGTGCAAAACACAGGGAAACCGGGGAGCTGTTTTTT. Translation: CSAKHRETGELFF.

CDR3 sequence: CASSQKELAGGVAGELFF. For the CDR3, the DNA is TGCGCCAGCAGCCAAAAAGAACTAGCGGGAGGGGTCGCCGGGGAGCTGTTTTTT. V usage is TRBV4-1 and J usage is TRBJ2-2; 13 nucleotides match TRBD2. The V segment lost 2 bases and the J segment 6 bases; nucleotides outside the gene matches: 9. This CDR3 has 18 amino acids. CDR1 and CDR2 from the germline V gene are MGHRA and YSYEKL.

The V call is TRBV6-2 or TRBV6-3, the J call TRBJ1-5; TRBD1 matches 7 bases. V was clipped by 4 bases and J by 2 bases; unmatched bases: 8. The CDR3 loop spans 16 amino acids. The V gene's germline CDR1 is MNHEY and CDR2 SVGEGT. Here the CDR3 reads CASSSYRGRGNQPQHF. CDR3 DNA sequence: TGTGCCAGCAGTTCCTACAGGGGTAGGGGCAATCAGCCCCAGCATTTT.